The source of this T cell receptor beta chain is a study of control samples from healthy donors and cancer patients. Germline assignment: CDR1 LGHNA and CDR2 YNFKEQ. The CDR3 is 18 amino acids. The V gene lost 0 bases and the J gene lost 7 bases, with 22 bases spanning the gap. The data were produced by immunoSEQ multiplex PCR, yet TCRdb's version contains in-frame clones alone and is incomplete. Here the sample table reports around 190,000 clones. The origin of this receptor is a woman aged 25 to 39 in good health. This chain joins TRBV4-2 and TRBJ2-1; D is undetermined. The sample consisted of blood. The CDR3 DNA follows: TGTGCCAGCAGCCAAGACCGAACAGCCGATATGAGGTTGAATGAGCAGTTCTTC. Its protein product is CASSQDRTADMRLNEQFF.